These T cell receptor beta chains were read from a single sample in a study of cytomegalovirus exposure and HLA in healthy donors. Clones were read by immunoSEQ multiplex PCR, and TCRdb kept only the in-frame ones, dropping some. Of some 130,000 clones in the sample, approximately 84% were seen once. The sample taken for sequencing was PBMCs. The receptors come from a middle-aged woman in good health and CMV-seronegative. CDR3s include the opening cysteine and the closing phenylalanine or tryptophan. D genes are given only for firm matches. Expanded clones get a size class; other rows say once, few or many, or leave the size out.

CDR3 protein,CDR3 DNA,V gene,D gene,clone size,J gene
CASSLLSGNIYEQYF,TGTGCCAGCAGTTTATTGTCCGGGAATATCTACGAGCAGTACTTC,TRBV28,NA,NA,TRBJ2-7
CASLQRQDSYEQYF,TGCGCCAGCCTCCAAAGGCAGGACTCCTACGAGCAGTACTTC,TRBV10-2,NA,NA,TRBJ2-7
CASSEADRSASPLHF,TGTGCCAGCAGTGAAGCGGACAGATCAGCTTCACCCCTCCACTTT,TRBV2,NA,NA,TRBJ1-6
CASSMGLAGEDTQYF,TGTGCCAGTAGTATGGGTCTAGCGGGAGAGGATACGCAGTATTTT,TRBV19,TRBD2,NA,TRBJ2-3
CASGSYGENSGNTIYF,TGTGCCAGCGGCTCATACGGGGAAAACTCTGGAAACACCATATATTTT,TRBV6-6,NA,NA,TRBJ1-3
CASSFDGHGGEKLFF,TGTGCCAGCAGTTTCGATGGACACGGAGGGGAAAAACTGTTTTTT,TRBV28,NA,NA,TRBJ1-4
CASGTAYTEAFF,TGTGCCAGCGGGACAGCCTACACTGAAGCTTTCTTT,TRBV6-1,TRBD1,NA,TRBJ1-1
CASSLDSGLSLTYEQYF,TGTGCCAGCAGCTTAGACTCCGGACTAAGCCTCACTTACGAGCAGTACTTC,TRBV7-8,NA,NA,TRBJ2-7
CASSVLAGQYF,TGTGCCAGCAGCGTACTCGCCGGGCAGTACTTC,TRBV2,NA,NA,TRBJ2-7
CASSLETSRDEQFF,TGCGCCAGCAGCTTGGAGACTAGCCGGGATGAGCAGTTCTTC,TRBV5-1,TRBD2,NA,TRBJ2-1
CASGGIRRTSATGELFF,TGTGCCAGCGGGGGGATCCGGAGGACTAGCGCCACCGGGGAGCTGTTTTTT,TRBV28,TRBD2,NA,TRBJ2-2
CASSLRQDNEQFF,TGTGCCAGCAGCTTGAGGCAGGACAATGAGCAGTTCTTC,TRBV5-4,NA,NA,TRBJ2-1
CASSIALAGGQKYKNIQYF,TGTGCCAGTAGTATTGCACTAGCGGGGGGCCAGAAGTACAAAAACATTCAGTACTTC,TRBV19,TRBD2,NA,TRBJ2-4
CASSSAGVEYNEQFF,TGTGCCAGCAGTTCGGCGGGGGTTGAATACAATGAGCAGTTCTTC,TRBV27,TRBD2,NA,TRBJ2-1
CASSGTGGGNQPQHF,TGTGCCAGCAGTGGGACAGGGGGCGGCAATCAGCCCCAGCATTTT,TRBV6-1,TRBD1,NA,TRBJ1-5
CASSPQGEIHGYTF,TGTGCCAGCTCACCACAGGGGGAAATCCATGGCTACACCTTC,TRBV18,NA,NA,TRBJ1-2
CASSLGRGGTEAFF,TGTGCCAGCAGTTTGGGTCGGGGAGGGACTGAAGCTTTCTTT,TRBV6-1,NA,NA,TRBJ1-1
CASSLEGDRGDTQYF,TGCGCCAGCAGCTTGGAAGGGGACAGGGGAGATACGCAGTATTTT,TRBV5-1,TRBD1,NA,TRBJ2-3
CASSLGGRGGQEAQYF,TGTGCCAGCAGTTTAGGAGGGCGGGGGGGCCAAGAGGCCCAGTACTTC,TRBV28,TRBD2,NA,TRBJ2-5
CSARQGPAVGSYEQYF,TGCAGCGCACGACAGGGGCCGGCGGTCGGGTCCTACGAGCAGTACTTC,TRBV29-1,TRBD1,NA,TRBJ2-7
CASSNPPGTGTSPLHF,TGTGCCAGCAGCAACCCTCCCGGGACAGGGACCTCACCCCTCCACTTT,TRBV9,TRBD1,once,TRBJ1-6
CASSRGGTDAYEQYF,TGTGCCAGTAGTAGAGGAGGGACTGATGCCTACGAGCAGTACTTC,TRBV19,NA,few,TRBJ2-7
CASSSGAAGGFF,TGTGCCAGCAGCTCCGGGGCCGCGGGAGGTTTCTTT,TRBV7-2,NA,NA,TRBJ1-1
CAISTRDRGENSGNTIYF,TGTGCCATCAGTACCCGCGACAGGGGGGAAAACTCTGGAAACACCATATATTTT,TRBV10-3,TRBD1,NA,TRBJ1-3
CASSSRDRGPEAFF,TGCGCCAGCAGCTCCCGGGACAGGGGGCCTGAAGCTTTCTTT,TRBV5-1,TRBD1,NA,TRBJ1-1
CASIDRDRPNTEAFF,TGTGCCAGCATCGACCGGGACAGGCCGAACACTGAAGCTTTCTTT,TRBV11-1,TRBD1,NA,TRBJ1-1
CSVGSGQVIDTEAFF,TGCAGCGTGGGCTCGGGACAGGTCATTGACACTGAAGCTTTCTTT,TRBV29-1,TRBD1,NA,TRBJ1-1
CATKAGTDTGELFF,TGTGCCACAAAAGCCGGGACAGACACCGGGGAGCTGTTTTTT,TRBV7-9,TRBD1,NA,TRBJ2-2
CAWRENWDTRLGTDTQYF,TGTGCCTGGAGAGAGAATTGGGACACCCGGCTTGGCACAGATACGCAGTATTTT,TRBV30,NA,NA,TRBJ2-3
CASSRDINYEQYF,TGTGCCAGCAGCAGGGACATTAATTACGAGCAGTACTTC,TRBV2,NA,NA,TRBJ2-7
CASSQGAGGTYEQYF,TGCGCCAGCAGCCAAGGGGCAGGGGGAACCTACGAGCAGTACTTC,TRBV4-1,TRBD1,NA,TRBJ2-7
CASKTPAGRSTGELFF,TGTGCCAGCAAAACCCCCGCGGGTCGTTCCACCGGGGAGCTGTTTTTT,TRBV28,NA,NA,TRBJ2-2
CASSLHTGATEAFF,TGTGCCAGCAGTTTACATACAGGGGCCACTGAAGCTTTCTTT,TRBV28,TRBD1,NA,TRBJ1-1
CASSFQGADTQYF,TGTGCCAGCAGCTTTCAGGGTGCAGATACGCAGTATTTT,TRBV5-6,NA,NA,TRBJ2-3
CASSSGTSGRARDEQYF,TGTGCCAGCAGCTCCGGGACTAGCGGGAGGGCCAGGGATGAGCAGTACTTC,TRBV5-4,TRBD2,few,TRBJ2-7
CASSNQGQPFDTEAFF,TGTGCCAGCAGTAACCAGGGACAGCCCTTTGACACTGAAGCTTTCTTT,TRBV6-6,TRBD1,NA,TRBJ1-1
CASNDSPTANTEAFF,TGTGCCAGCAATGATTCCCCGACAGCGAACACTGAAGCTTTCTTT,TRBV6-1,NA,NA,TRBJ1-1